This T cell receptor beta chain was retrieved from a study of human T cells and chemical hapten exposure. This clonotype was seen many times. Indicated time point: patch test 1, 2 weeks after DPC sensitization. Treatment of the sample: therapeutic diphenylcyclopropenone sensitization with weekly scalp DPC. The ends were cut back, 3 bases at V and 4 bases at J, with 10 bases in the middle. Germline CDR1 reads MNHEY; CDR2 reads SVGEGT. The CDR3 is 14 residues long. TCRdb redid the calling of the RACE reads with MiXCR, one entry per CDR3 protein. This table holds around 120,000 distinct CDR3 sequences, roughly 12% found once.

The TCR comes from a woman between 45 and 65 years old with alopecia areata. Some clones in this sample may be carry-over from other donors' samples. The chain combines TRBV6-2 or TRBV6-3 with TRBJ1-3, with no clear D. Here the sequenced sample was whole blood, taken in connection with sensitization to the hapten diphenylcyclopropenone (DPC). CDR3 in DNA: TGTGCCAGCAGTTATCCGGGGTCCGGAAACACCATATATTTT. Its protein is CASSYPGSGNTIYF.